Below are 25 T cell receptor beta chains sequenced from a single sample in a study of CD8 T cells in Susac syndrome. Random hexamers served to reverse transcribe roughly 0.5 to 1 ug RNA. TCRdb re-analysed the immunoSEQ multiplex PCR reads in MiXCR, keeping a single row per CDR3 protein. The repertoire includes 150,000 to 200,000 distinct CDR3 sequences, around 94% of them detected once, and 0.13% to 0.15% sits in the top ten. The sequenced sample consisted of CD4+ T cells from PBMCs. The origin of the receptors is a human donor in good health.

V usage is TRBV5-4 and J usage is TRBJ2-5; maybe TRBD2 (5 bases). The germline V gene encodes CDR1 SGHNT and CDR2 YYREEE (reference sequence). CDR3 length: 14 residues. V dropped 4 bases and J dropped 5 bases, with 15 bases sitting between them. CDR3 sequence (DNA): TGTGCCAGCAGCCCAGACTTGGGCGGGGAGACCCAGTACTTC. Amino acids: CASSPDLGGETQYF.

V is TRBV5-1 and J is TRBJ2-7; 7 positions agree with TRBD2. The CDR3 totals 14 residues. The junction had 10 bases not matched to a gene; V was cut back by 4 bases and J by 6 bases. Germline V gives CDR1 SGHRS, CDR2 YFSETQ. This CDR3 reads CASSPAGSRGEQYF. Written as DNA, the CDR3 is TGCGCCAGCAGCCCAGCGGGATCCAGAGGCGAGCAGTACTTC. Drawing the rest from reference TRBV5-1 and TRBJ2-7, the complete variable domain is KAGVTQTPRYLIKTRGQQVTLSCSPISGHRSVSWYQQTPGQGLQFLFEYFSETQRNKGNFPGRFSGRQFSNSRSEMNVSTLELGDSALYLCASSPAGSRGEQYFGPGTRLTVT.

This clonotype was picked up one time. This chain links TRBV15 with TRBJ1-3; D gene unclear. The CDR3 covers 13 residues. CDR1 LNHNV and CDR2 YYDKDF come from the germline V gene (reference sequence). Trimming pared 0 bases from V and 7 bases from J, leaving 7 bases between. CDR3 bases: TGTGCCACCAGCAGAGATCGGTCGAACACCATATATTTT. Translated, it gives CATSRDRSNTIYF.

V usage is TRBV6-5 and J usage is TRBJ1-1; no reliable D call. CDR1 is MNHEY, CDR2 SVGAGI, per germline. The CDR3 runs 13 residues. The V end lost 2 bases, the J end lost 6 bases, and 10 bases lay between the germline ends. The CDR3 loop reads CASSYPGEPEAFF. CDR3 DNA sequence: TGTGCCAGCAGTTACCCCGGGGAGCCTGAAGCTTTCTTT.

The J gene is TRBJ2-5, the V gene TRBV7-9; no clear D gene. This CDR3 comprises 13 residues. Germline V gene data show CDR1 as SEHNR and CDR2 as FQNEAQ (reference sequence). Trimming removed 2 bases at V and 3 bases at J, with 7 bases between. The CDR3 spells CASSLSQEETQYF. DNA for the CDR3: TGTGCCAGCAGCTTAAGTCAGGAAGAGACCCAGTACTTC.

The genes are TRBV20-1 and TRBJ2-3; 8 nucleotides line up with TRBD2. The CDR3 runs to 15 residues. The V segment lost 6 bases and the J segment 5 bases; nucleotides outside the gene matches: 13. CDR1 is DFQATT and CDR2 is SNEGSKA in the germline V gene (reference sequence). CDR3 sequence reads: CSAPPGLGGGDTQYF. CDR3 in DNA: TGCAGTGCCCCCCCGGGACTAGGGGGGGGAGATACGCAGTATTTT.

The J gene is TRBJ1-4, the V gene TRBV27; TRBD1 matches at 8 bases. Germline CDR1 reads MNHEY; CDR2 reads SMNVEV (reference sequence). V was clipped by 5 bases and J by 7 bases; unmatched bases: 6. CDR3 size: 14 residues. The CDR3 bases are TGTGCCAGCAGTCTCAGGGGGCCGGGTGAAAAACTGTTTTTT. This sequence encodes CASSLRGPGEKLFF.

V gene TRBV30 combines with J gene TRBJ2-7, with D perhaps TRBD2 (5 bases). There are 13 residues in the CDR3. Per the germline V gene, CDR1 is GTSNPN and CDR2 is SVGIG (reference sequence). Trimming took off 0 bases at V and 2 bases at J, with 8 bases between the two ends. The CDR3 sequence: CAWSVQRTYEQYF. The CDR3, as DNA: TGTGCCTGGAGTGTCCAGCGGACCTACGAGCAGTACTTC.

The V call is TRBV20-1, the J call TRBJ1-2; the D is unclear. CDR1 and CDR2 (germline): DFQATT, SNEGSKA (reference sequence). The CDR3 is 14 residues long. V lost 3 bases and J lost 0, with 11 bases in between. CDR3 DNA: TGCAGTGCTAGCGACCGATACCCTAACTATGGCTACACCTTC. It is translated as CSASDRYPNYGYTF.

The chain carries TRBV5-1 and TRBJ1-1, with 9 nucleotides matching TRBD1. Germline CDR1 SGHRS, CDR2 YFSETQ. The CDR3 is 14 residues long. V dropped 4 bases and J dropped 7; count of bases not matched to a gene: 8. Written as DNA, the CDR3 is TGCGCCAGCAGCCTAGGACAGGGGCCGGATGAAGCTTTCTTT. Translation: CASSLGQGPDEAFF. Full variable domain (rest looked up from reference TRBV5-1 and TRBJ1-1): KAGVTQTPRYLIKTRGQQVTLSCSPISGHRSVSWYQQTPGQGLQFLFEYFSETQRNKGNFPGRFSGRQFSNSRSEMNVSTLELGDSALYLCASSLGQGPDEAFFGQGTRLTVV.

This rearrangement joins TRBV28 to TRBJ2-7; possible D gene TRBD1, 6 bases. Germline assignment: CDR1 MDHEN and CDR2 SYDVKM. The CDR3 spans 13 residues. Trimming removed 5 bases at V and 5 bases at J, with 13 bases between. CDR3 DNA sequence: TGTGCCAGCAGTGCGCAGGGGTACCACGAGCAGTACTTC. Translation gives CASSAQGYHEQYF.

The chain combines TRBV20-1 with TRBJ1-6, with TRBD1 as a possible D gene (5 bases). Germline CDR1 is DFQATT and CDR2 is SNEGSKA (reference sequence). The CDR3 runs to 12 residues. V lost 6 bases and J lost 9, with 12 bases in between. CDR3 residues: CSATPQGSPLHF. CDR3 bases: TGCAGTGCCACCCCCCAGGGTTCACCCCTCCACTTT.

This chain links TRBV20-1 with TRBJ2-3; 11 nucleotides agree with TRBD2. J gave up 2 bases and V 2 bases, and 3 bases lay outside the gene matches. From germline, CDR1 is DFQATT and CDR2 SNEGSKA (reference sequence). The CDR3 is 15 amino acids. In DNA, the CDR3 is TGCAGTGCTAGAAAGACTAGCGGGACCACAGATACGCAGTATTTT. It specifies CSARKTSGTTDTQYF.

The CDR3, as DNA: TGTGCCAGGACGTGGGGACAGGGACCCACTAACTATGGCTACACCTTC. Translation: CARTWGQGPTNYGYTF. The chain joins TRBV30 to TRBJ1-2, with 9 bases aligning to TRBD1. Germline trimming cut 8 bases from V and 0 bases from J; bases unmatched to any gene: 13. The CDR3 extends over 16 amino acids. In germline, CDR1 is GTSNPN, CDR2 SVGIG (reference sequence).

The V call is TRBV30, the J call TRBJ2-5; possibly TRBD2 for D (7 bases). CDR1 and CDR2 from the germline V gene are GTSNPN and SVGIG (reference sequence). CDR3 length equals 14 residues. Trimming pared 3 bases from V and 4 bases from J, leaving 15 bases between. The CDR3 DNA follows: TGTGCCTGGAGCCAGGGGAGGGCGGGAGAGACCCAGTACTTC. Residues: CAWSQGRAGETQYF.

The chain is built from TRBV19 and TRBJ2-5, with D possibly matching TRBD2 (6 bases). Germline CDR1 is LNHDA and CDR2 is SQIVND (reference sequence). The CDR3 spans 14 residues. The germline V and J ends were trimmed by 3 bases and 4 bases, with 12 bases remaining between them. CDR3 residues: CASSIGGRPETQYF. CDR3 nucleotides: TGTGCCAGTAGTATCGGGGGTCGGCCAGAGACCCAGTACTTC.

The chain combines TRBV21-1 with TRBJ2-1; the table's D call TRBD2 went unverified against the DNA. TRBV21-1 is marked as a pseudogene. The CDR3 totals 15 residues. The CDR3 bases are TGTGCCAGCTGGAATACTAGCGGGGGCCGGGGAGAGCAGTTCTTC. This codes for CASWNTSGGRGEQFF.

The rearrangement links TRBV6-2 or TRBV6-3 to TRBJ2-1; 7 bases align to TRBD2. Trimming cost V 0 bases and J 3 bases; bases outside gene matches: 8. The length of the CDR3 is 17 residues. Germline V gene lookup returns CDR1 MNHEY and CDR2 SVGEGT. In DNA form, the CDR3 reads TGTGCCAGCAGTTACTCGCCACCCGGGGGGATCTACAATGAGCAGTTCTTC. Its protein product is CASSYSPPGGIYNEQFF.

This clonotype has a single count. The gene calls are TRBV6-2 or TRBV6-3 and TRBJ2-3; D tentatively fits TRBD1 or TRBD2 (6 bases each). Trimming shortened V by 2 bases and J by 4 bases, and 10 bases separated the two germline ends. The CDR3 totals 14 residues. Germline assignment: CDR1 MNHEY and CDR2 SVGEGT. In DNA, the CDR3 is TGTGCCAGCAGTTACGGGGGGCTCGCAGATACGCAGTATTTT. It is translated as CASSYGGLADTQYF.

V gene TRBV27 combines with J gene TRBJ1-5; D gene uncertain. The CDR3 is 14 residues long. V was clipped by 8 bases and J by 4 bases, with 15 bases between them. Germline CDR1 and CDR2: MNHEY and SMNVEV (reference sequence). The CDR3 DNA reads TGTGCCAGCCCACCCCCCCCCGGGAATCAGCCCCAGCATTTT. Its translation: CASPPPPGNQPQHF.

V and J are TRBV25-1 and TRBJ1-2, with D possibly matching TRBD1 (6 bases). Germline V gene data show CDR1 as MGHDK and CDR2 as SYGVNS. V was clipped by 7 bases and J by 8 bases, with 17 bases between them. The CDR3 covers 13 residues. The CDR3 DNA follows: TGTGCCAGCACACCCCCGGGGGCGCGAGGCTACACCTTC. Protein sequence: CASTPPGARGYTF.

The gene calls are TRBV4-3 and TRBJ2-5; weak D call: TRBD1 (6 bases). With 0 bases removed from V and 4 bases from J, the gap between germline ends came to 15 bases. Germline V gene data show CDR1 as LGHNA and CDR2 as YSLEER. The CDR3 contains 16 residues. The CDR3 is CASSQDPGSRGETQYF. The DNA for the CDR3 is TGCGCCAGCAGCCAAGATCCGGGAAGCAGGGGAGAGACCCAGTACTTC.

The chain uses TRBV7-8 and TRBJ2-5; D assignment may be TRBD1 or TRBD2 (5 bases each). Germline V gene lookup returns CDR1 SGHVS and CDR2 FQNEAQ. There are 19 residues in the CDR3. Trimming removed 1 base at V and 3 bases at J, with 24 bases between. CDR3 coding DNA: TGTGCCAGCAGCTTAGAGCTGGGGCAGGGACGAGTGAATAAAGAGACCCAGTACTTC. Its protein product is CASSLELGQGRVNKETQYF.

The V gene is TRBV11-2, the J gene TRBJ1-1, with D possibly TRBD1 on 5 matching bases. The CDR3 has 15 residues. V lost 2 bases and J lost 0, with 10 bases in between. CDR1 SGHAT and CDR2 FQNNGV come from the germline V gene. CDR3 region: CASSLSQGLNTEAFF. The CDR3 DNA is TGTGCCAGCAGCTTATCGCAGGGATTGAACACTGAAGCTTTCTTT.

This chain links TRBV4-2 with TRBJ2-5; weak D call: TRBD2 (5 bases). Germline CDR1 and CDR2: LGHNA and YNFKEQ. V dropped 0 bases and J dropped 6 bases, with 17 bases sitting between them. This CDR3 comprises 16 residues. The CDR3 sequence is CASSQESTASSQTQYF. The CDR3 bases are TGTGCCAGCAGCCAAGAATCCACTGCTAGCTCCCAGACCCAGTACTTC.